This TCR beta chain was sequenced for a study of T cell responses to AZD1222 COVID-19 vaccine. Only in-frame clones appear in the TCRdb table, and some are missing; sequencing was by immunoSEQ multiplex PCR. The sample shows approximately 110,000 clones, about 88% of them seen only once. The origin of this receptor is an adult in good health. The sequencing here drew on peripheral blood, taken on day 0 of AZD1222 vaccination.

CDR3 protein: CASSPLSTVNTEAFF. The CDR3 nucleotides are TGTGCCAGCTCACCTCTCAGCACGGTGAACACTGAAGCTTTCTTT. This chain joins TRBV18 and TRBJ1-1; D not certain. Per germline, CDR1 KGHSH and CDR2 LQKENI. Trimming removed 3 bases from V and 0 bases from J, with 11 bases in between. This CDR3 spans 15 amino acids. The full variable domain, completed using reference TRBV18 and TRBJ1-1, is NAGVMQNPRHLVRRRGQEARLRCSPMKGHSHVYWYRQLPEEGLKFMVYLQKENIIDESGMPKERFSAEFPKEGPSILRIQQVVRGDSAAYFCASSPLSTVNTEAFFGQGTRLTVV.